This T cell receptor beta chain was captured in a study of PD-1 blockade in classical Hodgkin lymphoma. Only in-frame clones appear in the TCRdb table, and some are missing; sequencing was by immunoSEQ multiplex PCR. The sample contains roughly 48,000 clones, roughly nine tenths of which appear only once. This clone was observed a handful of times. Its antigen is unknown. As to time point: cycle 4 day 1 (C4D1), after more than five weeks of nivolumab. Each of the patients experienced relapse following autologous stem cell transplantation, and their brentuximab vedotin exposure differed. Findings of the study overall: Diversity similar to that of newly diagnosed patients was seen at baseline in complete responders. Exclusion applied to patients who initiated nivolumab less than 1 year following ASCT.

The sample consisted of peripheral blood mononuclear cells (PBMCs), taken before the fourth cycle of nivolumab. This TCR was sampled from a human donor with classical Hodgkin lymphoma.

For the CDR3, the DNA is TGTGCCAGCAGCGTAGGGGACGGACTCTACGAGCAGTACTTC. It translates to CASSVGDGLYEQYF. The gene calls are TRBV9 and TRBJ2-7; D possibly matches TRBD1 or TRBD2 (5 bases each). The ends were cut back, 0 bases at V and 3 bases at J, with 10 bases in the middle. Germline lookup yields CDR1 SGDLS and CDR2 YYNGEE. This CDR3 contains 14 residues.